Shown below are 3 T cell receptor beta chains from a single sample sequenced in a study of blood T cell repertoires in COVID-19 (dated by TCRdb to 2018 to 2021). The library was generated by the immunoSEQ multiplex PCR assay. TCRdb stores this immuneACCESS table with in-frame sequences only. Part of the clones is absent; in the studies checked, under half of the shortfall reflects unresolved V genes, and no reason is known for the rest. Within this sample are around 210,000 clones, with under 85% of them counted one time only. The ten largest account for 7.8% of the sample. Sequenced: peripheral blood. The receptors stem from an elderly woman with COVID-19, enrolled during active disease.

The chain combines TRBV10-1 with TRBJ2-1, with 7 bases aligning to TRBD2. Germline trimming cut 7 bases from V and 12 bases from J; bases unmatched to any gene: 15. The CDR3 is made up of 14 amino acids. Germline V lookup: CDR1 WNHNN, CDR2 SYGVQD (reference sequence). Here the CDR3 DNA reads TGCGCCAGCACCCCCGGTGGGCCTTCGGGAGGGCAGTTCTTC. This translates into CASTPGGPSGGQFF.

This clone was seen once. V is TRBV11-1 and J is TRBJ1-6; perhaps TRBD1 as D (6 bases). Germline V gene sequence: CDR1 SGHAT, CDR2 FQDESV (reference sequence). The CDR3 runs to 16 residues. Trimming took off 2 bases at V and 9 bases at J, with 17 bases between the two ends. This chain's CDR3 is CASSLSSPGAGSPLHF. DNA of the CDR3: TGTGCCAGCAGCTTAAGTTCGCCAGGGGCTGGTTCACCCCTCCACTTT. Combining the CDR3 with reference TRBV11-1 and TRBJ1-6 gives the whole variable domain EAEVAQSPRYKITEKSQAVAFWCDPISGHATLYWYRQILGQGPELLVQFQDESVVDDSQLPKDRFSAERLKGVDSTLKIQPAELGDSAMYLCASSLSSPGAGSPLHFGNGTRLTVT.

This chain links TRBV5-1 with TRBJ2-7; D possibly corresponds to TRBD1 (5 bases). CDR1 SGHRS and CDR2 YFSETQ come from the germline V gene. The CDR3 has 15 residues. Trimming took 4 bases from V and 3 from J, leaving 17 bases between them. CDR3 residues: CASSQSTGSVYEQYF. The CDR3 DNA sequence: TGCGCCAGCAGCCAATCTACAGGCTCGGTCTACGAGCAGTACTTC.